The 11 T cell receptor beta chains presented below share a single source sample, sequenced in a study of blood T cell repertoires in COVID-19. Clones were sequenced by immunoSEQ multiplex PCR, and TCRdb holds only the in-frame ones, with some missing. There are about 330,000 clones in the sample; approximately 85% occur only once, and around 7.8% lies in the top ten. Sequencing was carried out using peripheral blood. The source of these receptors is a human donor in a cohort sampled during active COVID-19.

This rearrangement joins TRBV6-1 to TRBJ2-1, with 8 nucleotides matching TRBD1. V trimming: 1 base; J trimming: 5 bases; junction bases outside the gene matches: 7. From germline, CDR1 is MNHNS and CDR2 SASEGT. The CDR3 totals 16 residues. The CDR3 is CASSEGAFRGHNEQFF. Here the CDR3 DNA reads TGTGCCAGCAGTGAAGGGGCCTTCAGGGGGCACAATGAGCAGTTCTTC.

V is TRBV12-3 or TRBV12-4 and J is TRBJ1-1; D ambiguous. The V end was cut by 2 bases, the J end by 1 base, with 5 bases between. The CDR3 is 13 residues long. The CDR3 DNA follows: TGTGCCAGCAGTTTAAGCCAGAACACTGAAGCTTTCTTT. Amino acids: CASSLSQNTEAFF.

This clone has more than one count but fewer than ten. The chain links TRBV7-3 to TRBJ2-2; 7 positions match TRBD1. Losses at the gene ends were 2 bases for V and 3 bases for J; bases not matched to a gene: 3. Germline values: CDR1 SGHTA, CDR2 FQGTGA. The CDR3 totals 15 residues. The CDR3 spells CASSLQGVHTGELFF. The CDR3 DNA follows: TGTGCCAGCAGCTTACAGGGGGTACACACCGGGGAGCTGTTTTTT.

The chain's CDR3 is CASSELEGIEKLFF. The CDR3 DNA follows: TGTGCCAGCAGTGAATTAGAGGGAATTGAAAAACTGTTTTTT. The chain combines TRBV25-1 with TRBJ1-4; no clear D gene. CDR1 MGHDK and CDR2 SYGVNS come from the germline V gene. With 1 base removed from V and 7 bases from J, the gap between germline ends came to 10 bases. The CDR3 is 14 amino acids.

V is TRBV2 and J is TRBJ1-4; tentative D call: TRBD1 (6 bases). Germline loops: CDR1 SNHLY, CDR2 FYNNEI. V was pared by 6 bases and J by 0 bases, with 8 bases between. The CDR3 length is 14 residues. The CDR3 nucleotides read TGTGCCAGCAGCGAGGGGGCAACTAATGAAAAACTGTTTTTT. It specifies CASSEGATNEKLFF.

The V call is TRBV6-5, the J call TRBJ2-5; a possible D gene is TRBD2 (6 bases). CDR1 is MNHEY and CDR2 is SVGAGI in the germline V gene. V lost 11 bases and J 4 bases, leaving 23 bases between the germline ends. The CDR3 runs 15 residues. For the CDR3, the DNA is TGTGCCCCCCCGGGAGAGCTGAAACGGGTAGAGACCCAGTACTTC. It specifies CAPPGELKRVETQYF.

The rearrangement uses TRBV6-6 and TRBJ1-2; possibly TRBD1 for D (5 bases). The CDR3 loop spans 16 amino acids. Per germline, CDR1 MNHNY and CDR2 SVGAGI (reference sequence). V gave up 0 bases and J gave up 4 bases, with 15 bases separating them. The CDR3 reads CASSYSGGAKSYGYTF. DNA of the CDR3: TGTGCCAGCAGTTACTCTGGTGGGGCCAAGAGCTATGGCTACACCTTC.

The rearrangement links TRBV24-1 to TRBJ1-2; a possible D gene is TRBD1 (5 bases). Deletions cut 5 bases from V and 0 bases from J, with 9 bases between. The CDR3 is 14 residues long. CDR1 and CDR2 (germline): KGHDR, SFDVKD. This CDR3 is CATSGIGANYGYTF. The CDR3 coding sequence is TGTGCCACCAGTGGTATAGGGGCTAACTATGGCTACACCTTC.

The chain uses TRBV24-1 and TRBJ1-5; D may be TRBD1 (6 bases). The germline V gene has CDR1 KGHDR and CDR2 SFDVKD. The V end was cut by 2 bases, the J end by 5 bases, with 9 bases between. The CDR3 length is 14 residues. The CDR3 is CATSDSGHHQPQHF. The CDR3, as DNA: TGTGCCACCAGTGATTCGGGACACCATCAGCCCCAGCATTTT.

A single count supports this clone. The chain links TRBV6-6 to TRBJ1-3; weak D call: TRBD1 (6 bases). This CDR3 comprises 15 residues. Germline CDR1 and CDR2: MNHNY and SVGAGI (reference sequence). V was trimmed by 6 bases and J by 0 bases, leaving 12 bases between them. CDR3 in DNA: TGTGCCAGCAGCGCTATAGGGGGCTCTGGAAACACCATATATTTT. Residues: CASSAIGGSGNTIYF.

This chain joins TRBV9 and TRBJ1-1; D may be TRBD1 (6 bases). Deletions cut 3 bases from V and 1 base from J, with 10 bases between. Germline lookup yields CDR1 SGDLS and CDR2 YYNGEE. The length of the CDR3 is 14 residues. CDR3 amino acids: CASSGTARNTEAFF. For the CDR3, the DNA is TGTGCCAGCAGCGGGACAGCGCGGAACACTGAAGCTTTCTTT.